Listed below are T cell receptor beta chains from one sample, sequenced in a study of radiotherapy plus CTLA-4 blockade in lung cancer. The data were produced by immunoSEQ multiplex PCR, yet TCRdb's version contains in-frame clones alone and is incomplete. The table lists tens of thousands of clones, approximately 68% of them singletons, with approximately 8.3% in the top ten. The sequencing used peripheral blood, collected from a patient treated with radiotherapy plus ipilimumab. These TCRs come from a human donor with non-small cell lung cancer whose response to radiotherapy plus ipilimumab could not be evaluated. The CDR3 runs from the conserved cysteine through the conserved F or W. A D gene is named only where the DNA matches it firmly.

>TRBV6-5|TRBJ2-7|NA
CASSPGGSGYEQYF
>TRBV7-6|TRBJ2-3|TRBD2
CASSSGTSGGHSTDTQYF
>TRBV19|NA|NA
CASSIVLDSSYEQYF
>TRBV19|TRBJ2-7|NA
CASSISRSGGALYEQYF
>TRBV6-5|TRBJ2-2|NA
CASSYSALLNTGELFF
>TRBV27|TRBJ1-2|NA
CASSFLQGSYGYTF
>TRBV5-4|TRBJ2-7|TRBD2
CASSSGLAYEQYF
>TRBV7-9|TRBJ2-7|TRBD1
CASSPRDRLSYEQYF
>TRBV27|TRBJ1-1|NA
CASSLGAPYKDTEAFF
>TRBV29-1|TRBJ1-5|NA
CSVVDRDSNQPQHF
>TRBV28|TRBJ1-2|TRBD1
CASSGRDRGYGYTF
>TRBV7-3|TRBJ2-3|NA
CASSLFLQPGDTQYF
>TRBV7-9|TRBJ2-3|TRBD2
CASSSPAGGLGDTQYF